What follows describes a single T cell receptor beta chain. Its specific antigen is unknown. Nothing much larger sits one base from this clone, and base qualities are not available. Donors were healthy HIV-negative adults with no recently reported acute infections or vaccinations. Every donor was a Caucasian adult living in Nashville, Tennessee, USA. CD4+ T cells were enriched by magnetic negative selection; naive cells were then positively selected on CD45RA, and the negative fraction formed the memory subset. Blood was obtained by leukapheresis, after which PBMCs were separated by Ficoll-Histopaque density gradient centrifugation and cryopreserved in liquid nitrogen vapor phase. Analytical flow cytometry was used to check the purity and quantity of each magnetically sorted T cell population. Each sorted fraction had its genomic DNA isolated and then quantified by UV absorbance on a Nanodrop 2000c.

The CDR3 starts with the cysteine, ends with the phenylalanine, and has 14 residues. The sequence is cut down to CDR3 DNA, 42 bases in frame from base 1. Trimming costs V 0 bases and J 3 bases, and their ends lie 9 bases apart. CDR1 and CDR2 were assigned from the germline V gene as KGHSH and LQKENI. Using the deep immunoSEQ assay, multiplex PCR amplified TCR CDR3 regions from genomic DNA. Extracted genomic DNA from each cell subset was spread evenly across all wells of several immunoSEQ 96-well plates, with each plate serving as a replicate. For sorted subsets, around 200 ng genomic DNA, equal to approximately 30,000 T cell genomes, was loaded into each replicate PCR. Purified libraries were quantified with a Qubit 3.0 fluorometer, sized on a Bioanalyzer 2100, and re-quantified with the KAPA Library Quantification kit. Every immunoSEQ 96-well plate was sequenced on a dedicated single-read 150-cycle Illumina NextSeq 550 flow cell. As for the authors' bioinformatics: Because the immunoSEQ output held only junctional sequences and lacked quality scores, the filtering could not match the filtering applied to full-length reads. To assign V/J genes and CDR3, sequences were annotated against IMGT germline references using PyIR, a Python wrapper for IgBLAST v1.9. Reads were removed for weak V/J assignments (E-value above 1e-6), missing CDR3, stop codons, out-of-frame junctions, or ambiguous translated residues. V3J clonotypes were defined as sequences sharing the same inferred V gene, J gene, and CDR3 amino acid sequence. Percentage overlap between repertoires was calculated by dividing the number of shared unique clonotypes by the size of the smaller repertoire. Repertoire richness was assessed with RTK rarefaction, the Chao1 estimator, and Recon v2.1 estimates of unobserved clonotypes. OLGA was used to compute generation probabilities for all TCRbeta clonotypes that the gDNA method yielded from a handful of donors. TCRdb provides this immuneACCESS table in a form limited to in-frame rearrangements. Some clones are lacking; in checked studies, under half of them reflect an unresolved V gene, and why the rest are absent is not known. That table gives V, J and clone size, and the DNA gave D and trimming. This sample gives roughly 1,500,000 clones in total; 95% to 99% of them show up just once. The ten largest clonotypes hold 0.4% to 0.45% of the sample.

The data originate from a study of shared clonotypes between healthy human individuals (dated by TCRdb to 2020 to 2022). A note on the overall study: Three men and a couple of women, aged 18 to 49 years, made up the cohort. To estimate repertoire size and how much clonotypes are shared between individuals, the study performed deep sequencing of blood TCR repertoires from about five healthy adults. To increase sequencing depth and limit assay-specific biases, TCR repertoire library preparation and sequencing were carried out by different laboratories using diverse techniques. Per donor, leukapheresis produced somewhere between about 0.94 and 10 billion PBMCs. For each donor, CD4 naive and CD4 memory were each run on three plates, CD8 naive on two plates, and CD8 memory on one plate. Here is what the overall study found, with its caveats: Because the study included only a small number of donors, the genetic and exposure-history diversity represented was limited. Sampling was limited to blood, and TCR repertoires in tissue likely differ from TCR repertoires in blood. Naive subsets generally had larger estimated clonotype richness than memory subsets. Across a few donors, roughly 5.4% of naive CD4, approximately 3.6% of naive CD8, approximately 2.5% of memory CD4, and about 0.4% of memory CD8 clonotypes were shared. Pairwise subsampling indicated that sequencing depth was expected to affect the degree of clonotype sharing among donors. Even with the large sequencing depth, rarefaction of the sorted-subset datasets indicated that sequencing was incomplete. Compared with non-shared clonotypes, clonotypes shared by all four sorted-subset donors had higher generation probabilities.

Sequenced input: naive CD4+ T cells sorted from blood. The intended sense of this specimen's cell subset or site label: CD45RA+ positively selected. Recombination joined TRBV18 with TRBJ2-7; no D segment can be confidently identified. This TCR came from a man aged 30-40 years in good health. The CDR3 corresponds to CASSPPGRIYEQYF. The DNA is TGTGCCAGCTCACCACCTGGACGGATCTACGAGCAGTACTTC.